One sample yielded the 14 T cell receptor beta chains listed below, sequenced in a study of CD8 T cells in ankylosing spondylitis. TCRdb passed the 5' RACE reads through MiXCR, listing each CDR3 protein once. The table lists 130,000 or so distinct CDR3 sequences, roughly 11% of them singletons, with about 4% in the top ten. Sequenced material: blood, either unsorted or a sorted T cell fraction (not recorded which). These receptors were collected from a female donor with ankylosing spondylitis or in good health (not recorded which).

This clonotype was found many times. The chain joins TRBV28 to TRBJ2-1; 9 bases are shared with TRBD1. The J segment lost 5 bases and the V segment lost 3 bases, leaving 5 bases of the junction unmatched. The CDR3 loop spans 15 amino acids. Germline V gene sequence: CDR1 MDHEN, CDR2 SYDVKM. CDR3 amino acids: CASSFWGQGDNEQFF. The CDR3 DNA reads TGTGCCAGCAGTTTTTGGGGACAGGGTGACAATGAGCAGTTCTTC.

The J gene is TRBJ1-2, the V gene TRBV15; no definite D call. Germline loops: CDR1 LNHNV, CDR2 YYDKDF (reference sequence). The germline V and J ends were trimmed by 1 base and 0 bases, with 0 bases remaining between them. The CDR3 runs to 12 residues. The CDR3 DNA sequence: TGTGCCACCAGCAGAGCTAACTATGGCTACACCTTC. Protein: CATSRANYGYTF.

Many counts were recorded for this clonotype. The chain links TRBV20-1 to TRBJ2-5; D not resolved. Between the trimmed V and J ends, which lost 7 bases and 5 bases, there was a span of 8 bases. The CDR3 has 10 residues. CDR1 DFQATT and CDR2 SNEGSKA come from the germline V gene (reference sequence). CDR3 sequence reads: CSVRGETQYF. In DNA form, the CDR3 reads TGCAGTGTTCGCGGCGAGACCCAGTACTTC.

This clonotype was counted at least ten times. The V call is TRBV6-1, the J call TRBJ2-1, with 11 bases aligning to TRBD2. The CDR3 is made up of 14 amino acids. Germline-derived CDR1 and CDR2 are MNHNS and SASEGT. V gave up 7 bases and J gave up 4 bases; unmatched junction bases: 3. CDR3 DNA sequence: TGTGCCAGCACCCTAGCGGGGGGTTACAATGAGCAGTTCTTC. Amino acids: CASTLAGGYNEQFF.

This clonotype was counted ten times or more. This sequence joins TRBV29-1 and TRBJ1-2; the match to TRBD1 covers 11 bases. The CDR3 sequence is 12 residues long. Germline loops: CDR1 SQVTM, CDR2 ANQGSEA. Trimming removed 7 bases from V and 8 bases from J; junction bases left unmatched: 6. The CDR3 loop is CSAGQGAYGYTF. As DNA, the CDR3 is TGCAGCGCTGGACAGGGGGCGTACGGCTACACCTTC.

V usage is TRBV19 and J usage is TRBJ1-3; D is possibly TRBD1 (6 bases). V shed 7 bases and J shed 2 bases, with 18 bases lying between them. Germline V gives CDR1 LNHDA, CDR2 SQIVND (reference sequence). The CDR3 has 16 amino acids. CDR3 sequence: CASIGPLGATGNTIYF. As DNA, the CDR3 is TGTGCCAGTATCGGGCCTTTGGGGGCGACTGGAAACACCATATATTTT.

This clonotype showed up many times. This sequence joins TRBV12-3 or TRBV12-4 and TRBJ1-2; the D gene is possibly TRBD1 (6 bases). The V gene lost 5 bases and the J gene lost 4 bases, with 14 bases spanning the gap. The CDR3 consists of 14 residues. The CDR3 DNA is TGTGCCAGCAGTCCATACAGGGTCGGCTATGGCTACACCTTC. Translated: CASSPYRVGYGYTF.

This clonotype was detected many times. The rearrangement links TRBV12-3 or TRBV12-4 to TRBJ1-4; 8 bases match TRBD1. This CDR3 is 14 amino acids long. J was trimmed by 2 bases and V by 5 bases; bases with no gene match: 1. CDR3 in amino acids: CASSRQGTNEKLFF. CDR3 in DNA: TGTGCCAGCAGTAGACAGGGGACTAATGAAAAACTGTTTTTT.

This clonotype appeared many times. V usage is TRBV5-1 and J usage is TRBJ2-7, with 11 nucleotides matching TRBD1. The CDR3 is 13 amino acids. The ends lost 5 bases at V and 6 bases at J; junction bases unmatched: 4. The germline gives CDR1 SGHRS, CDR2 YFSETQ. CDR3 DNA sequence: TGCGCCAGCAGGGGGACAGGGGGTCTCGAGCAGTACTTC. This encodes CASRGTGGLEQYF.

This clonotype appeared a few times. This rearrangement joins TRBV5-1 to TRBJ2-1; 10 nucleotides match TRBD2. Germline V gene data show CDR1 as SGHRS and CDR2 as YFSETQ. With V trimmed by 0 bases and J by 9 bases, 6 bases remained unmatched. This CDR3 has 15 amino acids. The CDR3 region has the DNA TGCGCCAGCAGCTTGGTGGCTAGCGGGGGCGGTGAGCAGTTCTTC. This translates into CASSLVASGGGEQFF.

This clonotype turned up a few times. V gene TRBV7-9 combines with J gene TRBJ1-2; D perhaps matches TRBD1 (5 bases). From germline, CDR1 is SEHNR and CDR2 FQNEAQ (reference sequence). The CDR3 has 12 residues. The germline V and J ends were trimmed by 5 bases and 5 bases, with 9 bases remaining between them. The CDR3: CASSRDGYGYTF. The DNA of the CDR3 is TGTGCCAGCAGCCGGGACGGGTATGGCTACACCTTC.

About this clonotype: A much more abundant neighbour one base away suggests this may be a read error. This chain links TRBV4-1 with TRBJ2-7; D is ambiguous. CDR1 is MGHRA, CDR2 YSYEKL, per germline. This CDR3 comprises 14 residues. The CDR3 protein is CASNQVPASYEQYF. The DNA for the CDR3 is TGCGCCAGCAACCAAGTTCCTGCCTCCTACGAGCAGTACTTC.

The table lists this clonotype with many counts. The chain couples TRBV29-1 to TRBJ2-2, with D perhaps matching TRBD1 or TRBD2 (5 bases each). V was cut by 0 bases and J by 7 bases, with 15 bases left in between. The CDR3 length is 15 residues. CDR1 and CDR2 from the germline V gene are SQVTM and ANQGSEA. The CDR3 DNA follows: TGCAGCGTTGAAGAGGGACGGGCCCGTGGCGGGGAGCTGTTTTTT. Protein: CSVEEGRARGGELFF.

This clonotype was counted many times. The chain links TRBV20-1 to TRBJ2-5; 7 bases map to TRBD2. The CDR3 is 12 residues long. The V gene's germline CDR1 is DFQATT and CDR2 SNEGSKA (reference sequence). The trim removed 0 bases at V and 7 bases at J, leaving 2 bases unmatched. The CDR3 DNA reads TGCAGTGCTAGAGATGGGGGGGGGACCCAGTACTTC. It translates to CSARDGGGTQYF.